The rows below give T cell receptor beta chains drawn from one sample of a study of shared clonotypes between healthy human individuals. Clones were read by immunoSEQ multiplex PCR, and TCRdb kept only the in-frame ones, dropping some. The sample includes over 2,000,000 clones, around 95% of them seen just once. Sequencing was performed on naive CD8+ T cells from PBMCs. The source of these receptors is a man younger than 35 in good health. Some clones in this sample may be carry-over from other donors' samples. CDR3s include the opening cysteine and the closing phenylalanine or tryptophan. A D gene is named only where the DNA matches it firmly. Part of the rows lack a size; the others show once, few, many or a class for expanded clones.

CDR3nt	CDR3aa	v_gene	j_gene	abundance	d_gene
TGTGCCATCAGTGATGGAGAAAAACTGTTTTTT	CAISDGEKLFF	TRBV10-3	TRBJ1-4	-	-
TGCGCCAGCAGCCAAGAAAACAGGGCCGGTGAGACCCAGTACTTC	CASSQENRAGETQYF	TRBV4-1	TRBJ2-5	-	-
TGTGCCAGCAGCTTAGGCGGCGGGAGGGCCCCAGATACGCAGTATTTT	CASSLGGGRAPDTQYF	TRBV13	TRBJ2-3	-	TRBD2
TGTGCCAGCAGTTTAGACCCAATGAGCTCCTACGAGCAGTACTTC	CASSLDPMSSYEQYF	TRBV27	TRBJ2-7	-	-
TGCGCCAGCAGGATCTCCGGGCCCCAGGAGACCCAGTACTTC	CASRISGPQETQYF	TRBV10-2	TRBJ2-5	-	-
TGCAGCGCCCCTACAGGGGGCGTCTACAATGAGCAGTTCTTC	CSAPTGGVYNEQFF	TRBV29-1	TRBJ2-1	-	TRBD1
TGTGCCAGCAGCTTGACAGCAGGAACGGGAAACACCATATATTTT	CASSLTAGTGNTIYF	TRBV7-3	TRBJ1-3	-	-
TGTGCCAGCAGTTTATCGGCGGGTGCGCCTAACTATGGCTACACCTTC	CASSLSAGAPNYGYTF	TRBV27	TRBJ1-2	-	-
TGTGCCAGCAGTCCGGTTTCGGTAGCGGGACCCCTAGATACGCAGTATTTT	CASSPVSVAGPLDTQYF	TRBV27	TRBJ2-3	-	TRBD2
TGTGCCAGCAGCGACACTAGCGGGAGTAACACCGGGGAGCTGTTTTTT	CASSDTSGSNTGELFF	TRBV13	TRBJ2-2	-	TRBD2
TGTGCCAGCCATAGCGGGAGTGGGAACACCGGGGAGCTGTTTTTT	CASHSGSGNTGELFF	TRBV7-9	TRBJ2-2	-	TRBD2
TGTGCCAGCAGCGCTTGGGGCACAGATACGCAGTATTTT	CASSAWGTDTQYF	TRBV9	TRBJ2-3	-	-
TGTGCCAGCAGCCCGAGCGGGGGACCTTCTCACGAGCAGTACTTC	CASSPSGGPSHEQYF	TRBV9	TRBJ2-7	-	TRBD2
TGTGCCAGCAGTTTATGGGGCTACACTGAAGCTTTCTTT	CASSLWGYTEAFF	TRBV27	TRBJ1-1	once	-
TGTGCCATCAGCACTAGCACGGCCGGGGAGCTGTTTTTT	CAISTSTAGELFF	TRBV10-3	TRBJ2-2	-	-
TGTGCCTGGAGAGAATCGATCAGGACAGGGGGCTCCGGGGAGCTGTTTTTT	CAWRESIRTGGSGELFF	TRBV30	TRBJ2-2	-	TRBD1
TGTGCCACCGGGGTTGACAAAGAAAAACTGTTTTTT	CATGVDKEKLFF	TRBV10-3	TRBJ1-4	once	-
TGTGCCAGCAGTCCCCTGACAGGGTTGGGTAATACCTACGAGCAGTACTTC	CASSPLTGLGNTYEQYF	TRBV27	TRBJ2-7	-	TRBD1
TGTGCCAGCAGCCCGGCCTCACTGCCAGGTCCGGCCGGGGAGCTGTTTTTT	CASSPASLPGPAGELFF	TRBV7-9	TRBJ2-2	-	-
TGTGCCAGCAGTTTGGGCAGGGGGCCTTACGAGCAGTACTTC	CASSLGRGPYEQYF	TRBV27	TRBJ2-7	-	TRBD1
TGTGCCAGTAGTATAAGGGACTGGCAAGAGACCCAGTACTTC	CASSIRDWQETQYF	TRBV19	TRBJ2-5	-	-
TGTGCCAGCAGCCAAGTGACTAGCGGGAGCCGGGAGCTGTTTTTT	CASSQVTSGSRELFF	TRBV4-2	TRBJ2-2	once	TRBD2
TGTGCCTGGAGCGTTGACAGGCCCTACGAGCAGTACTTC	CAWSVDRPYEQYF	TRBV30	TRBJ2-7	-	-
TGTGCCAGCAGTGAAGCGCAAGTACTAGCGGGAGCAGCAGATACGCAGTATTTT	CASSEAQVLAGAADTQYF	TRBV2	TRBJ2-3	-	TRBD2
TGTGCCAGCAGTGAAGCGTGGCACCCTAATCAGCCCCAGCATTTT	CASSEAWHPNQPQHF	TRBV6-1	TRBJ1-5	once	-
TGTGCCAGCAGTGACTTCCCGGCCCCCCCGACCGGGGAGCTGTTTTTT	CASSDFPAPPTGELFF	TRBV6-4	TRBJ2-2	-	-
TGTGCCAGCAGTTTCTCTACCGGGACAGGGGGTCAGCCCCAGCATTTT	CASSFSTGTGGQPQHF	TRBV28	TRBJ1-5	-	TRBD1
TGCGCCAGCAGCTTGGTCACTAGCGGTCTCTACAATGAGCAGTTCTTC	CASSLVTSGLYNEQFF	TRBV5-1	TRBJ2-1	-	TRBD2
TGCGCCAGCAGCCAAGTCTGGGCGGGAGGAAACAATGAGCAGTTCTTC	CASSQVWAGGNNEQFF	TRBV4-3	TRBJ2-1	-	TRBD2
TGTGCCAGCAGTACTACTAGCGGGAGGGCGAACACCGGGGAGCTGTTTTTT	CASSTTSGRANTGELFF	TRBV2	TRBJ2-2	-	TRBD2
TGTGCCACCAGCTCAGGGGCCGGGGACACTGAAGCTTTCTTT	CATSSGAGDTEAFF	TRBV15	TRBJ1-1	-	-
TGTGCCAGCAGCTCTCTAGCGGAGGGGCGGGGTGAGCAGTTCTTC	CASSSLAEGRGEQFF	TRBV11-2	TRBJ2-1	-	TRBD2
TGTGCCAGCAGGTTACTTCCCTGGGGACAAGAGACCCAGTACTTC	CASRLLPWGQETQYF	TRBV7-3	TRBJ2-5	-	-
TGTGCCAGTAGTGAGACACGAACTAATGAAAAACTGTTTTTT	CASSETRTNEKLFF	TRBV19	TRBJ1-4	once	-
TGTGCCAGCAGCCACGACCTCGCCTTTGGCTACGAGCAGTACTTC	CASSHDLAFGYEQYF	TRBV7-2	TRBJ2-7	-	-
TGTGCCAGCAGCCAATCTAGTCTAGCCGCAGATACGCAGTATTTT	CASSQSSLAADTQYF	TRBV14	TRBJ2-3	-	-
TGTGCCAGTAGTGACTCCGGGACTAGCGGGTTCATGCGTGACACAGATACGCAGTATTTT	CASSDSGTSGFMRDTDTQYF	TRBV19	TRBJ2-3	once	TRBD2
TGTGCCAGCAGCCCGGGACTTCTCTACGAGCAGTACTTC	CASSPGLLYEQYF	TRBV5-4	TRBJ2-7	-	-
TGTGCCAGCAGCAATCAGGGGAGCTATGGCTACACCTTC	CASSNQGSYGYTF	TRBV21-1	TRBJ1-2	few	-
TGTGCCAGTAGTATTACAGAGGAGAGGACTGAAGCTTTCTTT	CASSITEERTEAFF	TRBV19	TRBJ1-1	once	-
TGTGCCAGCAGTTTCACTGGAGGGACAGGCCCAGATACGCAGTATTTT	CASSFTGGTGPDTQYF	TRBV28	TRBJ2-3	-	TRBD1
TGCAGCGTTGGTGGGTTGGGGCTAAACACCGGGGAGCTGTTTTTT	CSVGGLGLNTGELFF	TRBV29-1	TRBJ2-2	-	-
TGTGCCAGCAGTGAAGCGGGTTGGGGTCAGCCCCAGCATTTT	CASSEAGWGQPQHF	TRBV6-1	TRBJ1-5	-	-
TGTGCCAGCCTAATCCGACCGGGACGGGCGAACACCGGGGAGCTGTTTTTT	CASLIRPGRANTGELFF	TRBV28	TRBJ2-2	-	-
TGTGCCAGCAGCGCCGGACAGGGGAACACTGAAGCTTTCTTT	CASSAGQGNTEAFF	TRBV9	TRBJ1-1	-	TRBD1
TGTGCCACCAGCCCCACTAAATACAATGAGCAGTTCTTC	CATSPTKYNEQFF	TRBV15	TRBJ2-1	-	-
TGCGCCAGCAGCCAAGATGATGCAGGGTTGGGCGCAGATACGCAGTATTTT	CASSQDDAGLGADTQYF	TRBV4-1	TRBJ2-3	-	-
TGTGCCAGCAGAGGGTCTGGATACGAGCAGTACTTC	CASRGSGYEQYF	TRBV27	TRBJ2-7	few	-
TGTGCCAGCAGCACTAGGGGGAATGAGCAGTTCTTC	CASSTRGNEQFF	TRBV7-8	TRBJ2-1	-	-
TGTGCCAGCAGCCTGACTAGCGGGAGTTACGAGCAGTACTTC	CASSLTSGSYEQYF	TRBV5-6	TRBJ2-7	-	TRBD2
-	CASSSSARSGRAYEQYF	TRBV28	TRBJ2-7	-	-